The 18 T cell receptor beta chains listed next were all sequenced from one sample in a study of blood T cell repertoires in COVID-19. Profiled with immunoSEQ multiplex PCR; TCRdb holds only in-frame clones, not every one. The table includes hundreds of thousands of clones, about 88% detected once. The sample taken for sequencing was PBMCs or T cells enriched from blood (not recorded which). The receptors were gathered from a woman aged 50 to 60 who had recovered from COVID-19.

The chain recombines TRBV2 with TRBJ2-3; D gene uncertain. Looked up from germline, CDR1 is SNHLY and CDR2 is FYNNEI. V lost 5 bases to trimming and J lost 2 bases, with 11 bases between them. The CDR3 is 14 residues long. The CDR3 coding sequence is TGTGCCAGCAGTCCCCTACTCTCCACAGATACGCAGTATTTT. Translation gives CASSPLLSTDTQYF. Using reference TRBV2 and TRBJ2-3 for the parts outside the CDR3, the full variable domain is EPEVTQTPSHQVTQMGQEVILRCVPISNHLYFYWYRQILGQKVEFLVSFYNNEISEKSEIFDDQFSVERPDGSNFTLKIRSTKLEDSAMYFCASSPLLSTDTQYFGPGTRLTVL.

The chain is built from TRBV10-2 and TRBJ2-3; no reliable D call. V was shortened by 1 base and J by 0 bases, with 11 bases between the two germline ends. CDR1 is WSHSY and CDR2 is SAAADI in the germline V gene. The CDR3 contains 16 residues. The CDR3 DNA reads as TGCGCCAGCAGTGAGTTGATTAAGCCTAGCACAGATACGCAGTATTTT. It specifies CASSELIKPSTDTQYF.

V usage is TRBV27 and J usage is TRBJ2-7; 14 bases fit TRBD2. This CDR3 comprises 17 residues. CDR1 is MNHEY and CDR2 is SMNVEV in the germline V gene (reference sequence). V gave up 3 bases and J gave up 4 bases; unmatched junction bases: 8. CDR3 loop: CASSFGRTSGRMYEQYF. CDR3 sequence (DNA): TGTGCCAGCAGTTTTGGCCGGACTAGCGGGAGGATGTACGAGCAGTACTTC.

The chain uses TRBV4-3 and TRBJ2-1; 12 bases are a match to TRBD2. Germline CDR1 LGHNA, CDR2 YSLEER. The CDR3 sequence is 18 residues long. Germline trimming cut 1 base from V and 4 bases from J; bases unmatched to any gene: 8. The chain's CDR3 is CASSQGGGTSGLYNEQFF. CDR3 DNA: TGCGCCAGCAGCCAAGGGGGGGGGACTAGCGGGCTGTACAATGAGCAGTTCTTC.

This clone appeared a few times. In DNA, the CDR3 is TGTGCCAGCAGCCTCGGACAGAAAAGGGCAGATACGCAGTATTTT. Protein product: CASSLGQKRADTQYF. The genes are TRBV11-1 and TRBJ2-3; D is possibly TRBD1 (6 bases). Looked up from germline, CDR1 is SGHAT and CDR2 is FQDESV (reference sequence). The V end was cut by 5 bases, the J end by 4 bases, with 16 bases between. This CDR3 contains 15 residues. Full variable domain (outside the CDR3, taken from reference TRBV11-1 and TRBJ2-3): EAEVAQSPRYKITEKSQAVAFWCDPISGHATLYWYRQILGQGPELLVQFQDESVVDDSQLPKDRFSAERLKGVDSTLKIQPAELGDSAMYLCASSLGQKRADTQYFGPGTRLTVL.

The chain carries TRBV24-1 and TRBJ2-4; tentative D call: TRBD2 (5 bases). The CDR3 loop spans 14 amino acids. Germline V gives CDR1 KGHDR, CDR2 SFDVKD. V lost 3 bases and J 7 bases, leaving 12 bases between the germline ends. CDR3 bases: TGTGCCACCAGTGATCCCGGGCGGGCGAACATTCAGTACTTC. This translates into CATSDPGRANIQYF.

V usage is TRBV7-3 and J usage is TRBJ1-1; the D gene is possibly TRBD1 (6 bases). The germline V and J ends were trimmed by 5 bases and 1 base, with 17 bases remaining between them. The CDR3 contains 16 residues. The V gene's germline CDR1 is SGHTA and CDR2 FQGTGA. The CDR3 DNA reads as TGTGCCAGCAGCCCCGGACAGAGAGGGCGGAACACTGAAGCTTTCTTT. It specifies CASSPGQRGRNTEAFF.

The chain uses TRBV7-9 and TRBJ2-5; 7 bases align to TRBD1. J lost 0 bases, V lost 5 bases, and 6 bases had no gene match. Germline lookup yields CDR1 SEHNR and CDR2 FQNEAQ (reference sequence). The CDR3 runs 15 residues. CDR3 nucleotide sequence: TGTGCCAGCAGCCCCGGGACAGCTTACCAAGAGACCCAGTACTTC. It is translated as CASSPGTAYQETQYF.

This rearrangement joins TRBV3-1 (or the pseudogene TRBV3-2) to TRBJ2-7, with 8 bases fitting TRBD2. The CDR3 has 16 residues. V dropped 2 bases and J dropped 6; count of bases not matched to a gene: 12. The germline V gene encodes CDR1 LGHDT and CDR2 YNNKEL (reference sequence). The CDR3 spells CASSQSLTGGPREQYF. The CDR3, as DNA: TGTGCCAGCAGCCAATCCTTGACGGGAGGGCCACGCGAGCAGTACTTC.

The rearrangement joins TRBV5-5 to TRBJ1-1; TRBD1 might be the D (6 bases). Trimming stripped 6 bases from V and 3 bases from J, with 15 bases between. Germline CDR1 is SGHKS and CDR2 is YYEKEE (reference sequence). The CDR3 is 14 residues long. In DNA, the CDR3 is TGTGCCAGCAACCCGAGGGCAGGGGACACTGAAGCTTTCTTT. Translation gives CASNPRAGDTEAFF.

The chain links TRBV28 to TRBJ2-6, with D perhaps matching TRBD2 (6 bases). This CDR3 has 15 residues. In germline, CDR1 is MDHEN, CDR2 SYDVKM. V gave up 5 bases and J gave up 3 bases, with 11 bases separating them. The CDR3 here is CASSTPGVGANVLTF. The CDR3 DNA reads TGTGCCAGCAGTACGCCGGGGGTTGGGGCCAACGTCCTGACTTTC.

The chain uses TRBV5-1 and TRBJ2-1; 7 bases are shared with TRBD2. From germline, CDR1 is SGHRS and CDR2 YFSETQ. The CDR3 is 14 residues long. V lost 1 base and J lost 10; bases outside the gene matches: 8. The CDR3 sequence is CASSLRSGIGEQFF. Written as DNA, the CDR3 is TGCGCCAGCAGCTTGAGGAGCGGGATCGGGGAGCAGTTCTTC.

Details on this clone: It may be a read error: a sequence one base away is much more abundant. V and J are TRBV6-2 or TRBV6-3 and TRBJ1-1; TRBD1 is a possible D gene (5 bases). Trimming left V 6 bases short and J 4 bases short, with 12 bases between. The CDR3 has 13 residues. Germline lookup yields CDR1 MNHEY and CDR2 SVGEGT. The CDR3 DNA reads as TGTGCCAGCAGCCCCCCCCAGGGCACTGAAGCTTTCTTT. Its protein is CASSPPQGTEAFF.

CDR3 bases: TGCGCCAGCAGCTTAAGTGGCTCAGCGACTGAAGCTTTCTTT. Its protein product is CASSLSGSATEAFF. V usage is TRBV5-1 and J usage is TRBJ1-1; the D is unclear. Germline V CDR1 and CDR2: SGHRS, YFSETQ. The CDR3 is 14 amino acids. Trimming removed 2 bases from V and 5 bases from J, with 13 bases in between.

This chain links TRBV10-3 with TRBJ2-1, with 7 bases aligning to TRBD1. In germline, CDR1 is ENHRY, CDR2 SYGVKD. The CDR3 covers 17 residues. V trimming: 3 bases; J trimming: 5 bases; junction bases outside the gene matches: 13. As DNA, the CDR3 is TGTGCCATCAGTGATCCCGGGGACAGCACAGGGAACAATGAGCAGTTCTTC. Translating gives CAISDPGDSTGNNEQFF.

This clone appeared once. The CDR3 loop reads CASSLNRGPYEQYF. The CDR3 DNA reads as TGTGCCAGCAGCTTAAACAGGGGTCCCTACGAGCAGTACTTC. The chain carries TRBV11-2 and TRBJ2-7, with 7 bases fitting TRBD1. This CDR3 has 14 amino acids. Germline CDR1 and CDR2: SGHAT and FQNNGV. Germline trimming cut 2 bases from V and 2 bases from J; bases unmatched to any gene: 3. The whole variable domain, filled in from reference TRBV11-2 and TRBJ2-7, reads EAGVAQSPRYKIIEKRQSVAFWCNPISGHATLYWYQQILGQGPKLLIQFQNNGVVDDSQLPKDRFSAERLKGVDSTLKIQPAKLEDSAVYLCASSLNRGPYEQYFGPGTRLTVT.

The chain couples TRBV11-3 to TRBJ2-1, with D maybe TRBD2 (5 bases). The V end lost 0 bases, the J end lost 9 bases, and 9 bases lay between the germline ends. The CDR3 runs 13 residues. Per the germline V gene, CDR1 is SGHNT and CDR2 is YENEEA. The CDR3 loop is CASSLDRGGEQFF. DNA of the CDR3: TGTGCCAGCAGCTTAGATCGCGGAGGTGAGCAGTTCTTC.

This chain uses TRBV3-1 (or the pseudogene TRBV3-2) with TRBJ1-3, with 7 bases fitting TRBD1. The CDR3 extends over 16 amino acids. CDR1 is LGHDT and CDR2 is YNNKEL in the germline V gene (reference sequence). J gave up 0 bases and V 4 bases, and 6 bases lay outside the gene matches. As DNA, the CDR3 is TGTGCCAGCAGCCGGACACAGGGGACCTCTGGAAACACCATATATTTT. This gives the protein CASSRTQGTSGNTIYF.